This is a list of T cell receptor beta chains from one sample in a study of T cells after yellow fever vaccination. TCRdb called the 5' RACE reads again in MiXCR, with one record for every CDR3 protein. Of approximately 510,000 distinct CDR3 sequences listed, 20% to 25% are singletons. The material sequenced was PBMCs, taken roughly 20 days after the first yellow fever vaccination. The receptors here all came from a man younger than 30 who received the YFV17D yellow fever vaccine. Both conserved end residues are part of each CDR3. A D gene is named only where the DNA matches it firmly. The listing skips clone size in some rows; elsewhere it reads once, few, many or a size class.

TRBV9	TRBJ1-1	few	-	CASSPLAGNTEAFF	TGTGCCAGCAGCCCCCTCGCTGGGAACACTGAAGCTTTCTTT
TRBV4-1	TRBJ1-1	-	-	CASSQAALDDTEAFF	TGCGCCAGCAGCCAGGCTGCCCTGGACGACACTGAAGCTTTCTTT
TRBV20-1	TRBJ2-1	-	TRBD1	CSVSTGGSYNEQFF	TGCAGTGTTAGTACAGGGGGGTCTTACAATGAGCAGTTCTTC
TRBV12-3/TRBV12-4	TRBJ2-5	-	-	CASSRRGGRLETQYF	TGTGCCAGCAGTCGTCGAGGGGGGCGCCTGGAGACCCAGTACTTC
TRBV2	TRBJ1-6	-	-	CAQAWGAESPLHF	TGTGCCCAAGCGTGGGGGGCAGAGTCACCCCTCCACTTT
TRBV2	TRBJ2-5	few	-	CASREGYQETQYF	TGTGCCAGCAGGGAAGGATATCAAGAGACCCAGTACTTC
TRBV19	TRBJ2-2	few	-	CASSMMPTGELFF	TGTGCCAGTAGTATGATGCCCACCGGGGAGCTGTTTTTT
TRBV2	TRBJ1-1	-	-	CASRNDRLAEAFF	TGTGCCAGCCGTAACGATCGCTTGGCTGAAGCTTTCTTT
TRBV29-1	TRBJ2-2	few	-	CSVVGGDTGELFF	TGCAGCGTTGTGGGTGGGGACACCGGGGAGCTGTTTTTT
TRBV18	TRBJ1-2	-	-	CASSPSVDSIYGYTF	TGTGCCAGCTCACCATCCGTGGACAGCATCTATGGCTACACCTTC
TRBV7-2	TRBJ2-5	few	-	CASSHPGVGETQYF	TGTGCCAGCAGCCACCCGGGGGTAGGAGAGACCCAGTACTTC
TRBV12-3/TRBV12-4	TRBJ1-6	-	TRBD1	CASSLQGEFGSPLHF	TGTGCCAGCTCACTACAGGGGGAATTTGGTTCACCCCTCCACTTT
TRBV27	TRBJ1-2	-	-	CATRPGPYYGYTF	TGTGCCACCAGGCCCGGGCCCTACTATGGCTACACCTTC
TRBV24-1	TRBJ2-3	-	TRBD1	CATREGQYKTDTQYF	TGTGCCACCAGAGAGGGACAGTACAAGACAGATACGCAGTATTTT
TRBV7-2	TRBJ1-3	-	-	CASSFSLSSGNTIYF	TGTGCCAGCAGCTTCAGTCTTTCCTCTGGAAACACCATATATTTT
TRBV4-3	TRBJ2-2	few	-	CASSLRTLWRLGGAGELFF	TGCGCCAGCAGCCTACGGACCTTATGGCGGCTTGGTGGAGCCGGGGAGCTGTTTTTT
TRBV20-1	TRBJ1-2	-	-	CSAQTGGGASGRGYTF	TGCAGTGCTCAAACTGGCGGGGGGGCATCGGGGAGGGGCTACACCTTC
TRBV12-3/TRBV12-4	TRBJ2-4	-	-	CASSASLAKNIQYF	TGTGCCAGCAGCGCCTCCCTAGCCAAAAACATTCAGTACTTC
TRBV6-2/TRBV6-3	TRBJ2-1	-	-	CASSPGGGGELFF	TGTGCCAGCAGTCCCGGAGGGGGCGGTGAGCTGTTCTTC
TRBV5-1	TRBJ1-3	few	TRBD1	CASSDRTGVGNTIYF	TGCGCCAGCAGCGACCGGACAGGGGTCGGCAACACCATATATTTT
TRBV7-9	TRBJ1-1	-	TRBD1	CASSSGYRGPTEAFF	TGTGCCAGCAGCTCCGGCTACAGGGGGCCCACTGAAGCTTTCTTT
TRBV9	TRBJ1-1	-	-	CASSGGRGSPTEAFF	TGTGCCAGCAGCGGGGGCCGGGGGTCCCCAACTGAAGCTTTCTTT
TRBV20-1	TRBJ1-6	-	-	CSAPGGVSGSPLHF	TGCAGTGCTCCCGGGGGCGTATCGGGTTCACCCCTCCACTTT
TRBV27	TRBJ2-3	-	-	CASAHGTTDTQYF	TGTGCCAGCGCCCACGGGACTACAGATACGCAGTATTTT
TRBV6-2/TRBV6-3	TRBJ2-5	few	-	CASRTGIETQYF	TGTGCCAGCAGAACAGGGATCGAGACCCAGTACTTC
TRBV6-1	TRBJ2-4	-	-	CASKQLAKNIQYF	TGTGCCAGCAAACAGCTAGCCAAAAACATTCAGTACTTC
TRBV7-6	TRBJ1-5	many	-	CASSLSTGLNQPQHF	TGTGCCAGCAGCTTATCAACGGGGTTAAATCAGCCCCAGCATTTT
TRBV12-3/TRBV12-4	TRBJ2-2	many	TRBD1	CASSPWGQVNTGELFF	TGTGCCAGCAGTCCATGGGGACAGGTGAACACCGGGGAGCTGTTTTTT
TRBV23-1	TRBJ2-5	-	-	CASSQCRVQETQYF	TGCGCCAGCAGTCAATGCAGGGTTCAAGAGACCCAGTACTTC
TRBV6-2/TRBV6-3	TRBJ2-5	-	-	CASSYGSHQETQYF	TGTGCCAGCAGTTACGGGTCTCATCAAGAGACCCAGTACTTC
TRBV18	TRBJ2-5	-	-	CASSPQALQETQYF	TGTGCCAGCTCACCACAGGCCCTACAAGAGACCCAGTACTTC
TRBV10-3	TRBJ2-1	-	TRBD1	CAISPLGQGALIEDNEQFF	TGTGCCATCTCCCCTTTAGGACAGGGGGCGCTTATCGAGGACAATGAGCAGTTCTTC
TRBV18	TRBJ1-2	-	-	CASSPSRVTNYGYTF	TGTGCCAGCTCACCTTCCAGGGTAACTAACTATGGCTACACCTTC
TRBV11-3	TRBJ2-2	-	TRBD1	CASSDRVGTGAGELFF	TGTGCCAGCAGCGACAGGGTTGGGACAGGGGCCGGGGAGCTGTTTTTT
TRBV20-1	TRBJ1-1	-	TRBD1	CSARDYRGTEAFF	TGCAGTGCTAGGGACTACAGGGGTACTGAAGCTTTCTTT
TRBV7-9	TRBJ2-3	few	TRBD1	CASSLGSGTGHTDTQYF	TGTGCCAGCAGCTTAGGCTCTGGGACAGGGCACACAGATACGCAGTATTTT
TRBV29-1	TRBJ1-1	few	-	CSVRQLNTEAFF	TGCAGCGTTCGACAGCTGAACACTGAAGCTTTCTTT
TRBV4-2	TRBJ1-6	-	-	CASSRTPTADSGVVDISPLHF	TGTGCCAGCAGCAGGACCCCGACCGCGGACAGTGGGGTGGTGGATATCTCACCCCTCCACTTT